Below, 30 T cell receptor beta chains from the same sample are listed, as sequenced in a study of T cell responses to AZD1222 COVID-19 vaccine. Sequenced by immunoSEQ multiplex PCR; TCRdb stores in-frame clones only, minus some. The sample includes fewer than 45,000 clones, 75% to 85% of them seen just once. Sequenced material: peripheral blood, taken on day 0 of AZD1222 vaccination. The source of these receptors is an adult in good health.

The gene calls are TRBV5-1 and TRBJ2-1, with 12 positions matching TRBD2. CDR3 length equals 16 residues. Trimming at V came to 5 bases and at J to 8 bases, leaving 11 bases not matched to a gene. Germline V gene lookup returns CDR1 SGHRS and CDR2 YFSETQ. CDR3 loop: CASSAGASGRAYEQFF. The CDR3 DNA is TGCGCCAGCAGTGCTGGGGCTAGCGGGAGGGCCTATGAGCAGTTCTTC. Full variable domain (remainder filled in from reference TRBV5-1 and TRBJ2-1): KAGVTQTPRYLIKTRGQQVTLSCSPISGHRSVSWYQQTPGQGLQFLFEYFSETQRNKGNFPGRFSGRQFSNSRSEMNVSTLELGDSALYLCASSAGASGRAYEQFFGPGTRLTVL.

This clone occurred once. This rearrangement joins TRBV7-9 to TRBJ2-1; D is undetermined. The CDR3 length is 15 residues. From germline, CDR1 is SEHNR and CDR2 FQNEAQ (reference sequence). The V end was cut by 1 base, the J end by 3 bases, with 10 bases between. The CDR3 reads CASSLGAFVYNEQFF. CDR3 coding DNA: TGTGCCAGCAGCTTAGGGGCCTTCGTCTACAATGAGCAGTTCTTC. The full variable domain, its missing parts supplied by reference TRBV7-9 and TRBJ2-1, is DTGVSQNPRHKITKRGQNVTFRCDPISEHNRLYWYRQTLGQGPEFLTYFQNEAQLEKSRLLSDRFSAERPKGSFSTLEIQRTEQGDSAMYLCASSLGAFVYNEQFFGPGTRLTVL.

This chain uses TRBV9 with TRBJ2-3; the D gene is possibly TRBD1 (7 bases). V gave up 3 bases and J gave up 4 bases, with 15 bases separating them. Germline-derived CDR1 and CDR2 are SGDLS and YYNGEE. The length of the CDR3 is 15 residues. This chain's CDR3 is CASSAGGRGADTQYF. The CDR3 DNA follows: TGTGCCAGCAGCGCTGGGGGCAGGGGGGCAGATACGCAGTATTTT. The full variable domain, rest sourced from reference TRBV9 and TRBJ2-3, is DSGVTQTPKHLITATGQRVTLRCSPRSGDLSVYWYQQSLDQGLQFLIQYYNGEERAKGNILERFSAQQFPDLHSELNLSSLELGDSALYFCASSAGGRGADTQYFGPGTRLTVL.

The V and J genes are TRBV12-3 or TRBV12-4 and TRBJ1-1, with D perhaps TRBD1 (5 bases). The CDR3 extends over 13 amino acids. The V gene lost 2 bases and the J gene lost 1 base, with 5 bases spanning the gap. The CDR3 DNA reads TGTGCCAGCAGTTTAACAGGGAACACTGAAGCTTTCTTT. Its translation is CASSLTGNTEAFF.

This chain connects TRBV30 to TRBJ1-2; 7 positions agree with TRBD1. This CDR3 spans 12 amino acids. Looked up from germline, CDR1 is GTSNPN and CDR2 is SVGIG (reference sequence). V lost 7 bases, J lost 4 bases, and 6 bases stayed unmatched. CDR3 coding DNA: TGTGCCTTGATAGGGGGCAGCTATGGCTACACCTTC. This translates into CALIGGSYGYTF.

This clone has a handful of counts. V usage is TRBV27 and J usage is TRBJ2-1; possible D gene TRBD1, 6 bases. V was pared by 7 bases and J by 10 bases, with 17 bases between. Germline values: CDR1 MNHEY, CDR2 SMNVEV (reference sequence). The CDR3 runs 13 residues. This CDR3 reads CASTQGLVGEQFF. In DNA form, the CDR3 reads TGTGCCAGCACCCAGGGGCTAGTAGGCGAGCAGTTCTTC.

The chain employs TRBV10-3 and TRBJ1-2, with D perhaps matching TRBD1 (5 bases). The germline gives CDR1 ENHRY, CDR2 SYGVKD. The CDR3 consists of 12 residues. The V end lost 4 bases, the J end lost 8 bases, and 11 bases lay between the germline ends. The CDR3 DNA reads TGTGCCATCAGTGGAGACAGACGGGGCTACACCTTC. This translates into CAISGDRRGYTF.

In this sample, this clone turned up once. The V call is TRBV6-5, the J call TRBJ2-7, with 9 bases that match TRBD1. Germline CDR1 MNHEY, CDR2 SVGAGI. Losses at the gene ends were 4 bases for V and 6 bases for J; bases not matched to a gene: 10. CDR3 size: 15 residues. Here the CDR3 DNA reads TGTGCCAGCAGTTCCCCGGGACAGGGCCCGTCCGAGCAGTACTTC. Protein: CASSSPGQGPSEQYF.

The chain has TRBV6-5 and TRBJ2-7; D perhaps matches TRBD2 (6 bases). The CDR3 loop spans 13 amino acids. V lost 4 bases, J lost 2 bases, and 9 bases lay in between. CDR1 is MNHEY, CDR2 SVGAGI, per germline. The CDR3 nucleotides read TGTGCCAGCAGTTGGGGGGAAACCTACGAGCAGTACTTC. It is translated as CASSWGETYEQYF.

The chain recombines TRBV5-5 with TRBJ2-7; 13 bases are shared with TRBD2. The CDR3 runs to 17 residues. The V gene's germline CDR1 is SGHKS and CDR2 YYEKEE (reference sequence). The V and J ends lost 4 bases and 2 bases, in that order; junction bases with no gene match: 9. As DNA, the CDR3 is TGTGCCAGCAGCCTCTTTATGACTAGCGGGGGGACCTACGAGCAGTACTTC. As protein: CASSLFMTSGGTYEQYF.

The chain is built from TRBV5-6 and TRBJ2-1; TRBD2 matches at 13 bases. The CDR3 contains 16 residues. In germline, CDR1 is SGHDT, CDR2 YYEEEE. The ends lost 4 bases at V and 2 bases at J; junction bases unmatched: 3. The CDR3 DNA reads TGTGCCAGCAGCCTAGGGACTAGCGGGACCTACAATGAGCAGTTCTTC. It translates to CASSLGTSGTYNEQFF.

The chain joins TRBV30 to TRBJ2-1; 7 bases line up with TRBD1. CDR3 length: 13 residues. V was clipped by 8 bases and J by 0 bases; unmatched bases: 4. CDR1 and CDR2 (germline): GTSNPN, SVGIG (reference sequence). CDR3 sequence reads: CAATGRSYNEQFF. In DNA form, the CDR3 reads TGTGCCGCGACAGGGCGCTCCTACAATGAGCAGTTCTTC. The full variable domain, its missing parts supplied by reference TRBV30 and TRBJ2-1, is SQTIHQWPATLVQPVGSPLSLECTVEGTSNPNLYWYRQAAGRGLQLLFYSVGIGQISSEVPQNLSASRPQDRQFILSSKKLLLSDSGFYLCAATGRSYNEQFFGPGTRLTVL.

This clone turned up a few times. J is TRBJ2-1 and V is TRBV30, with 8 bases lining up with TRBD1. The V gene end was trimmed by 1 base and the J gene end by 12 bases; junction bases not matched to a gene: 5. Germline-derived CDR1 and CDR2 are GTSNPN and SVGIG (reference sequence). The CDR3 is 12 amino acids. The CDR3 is CAWSGQGWSQFF. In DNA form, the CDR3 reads TGTGCCTGGAGTGGACAGGGGTGGTCGCAGTTCTTC.

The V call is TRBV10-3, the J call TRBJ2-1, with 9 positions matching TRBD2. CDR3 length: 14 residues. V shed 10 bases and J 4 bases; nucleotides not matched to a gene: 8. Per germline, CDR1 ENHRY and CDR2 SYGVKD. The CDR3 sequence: CATAGTSSYNEQFF. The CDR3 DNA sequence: TGTGCCACCGCCGGGACTAGCTCTTACAATGAGCAGTTCTTC.

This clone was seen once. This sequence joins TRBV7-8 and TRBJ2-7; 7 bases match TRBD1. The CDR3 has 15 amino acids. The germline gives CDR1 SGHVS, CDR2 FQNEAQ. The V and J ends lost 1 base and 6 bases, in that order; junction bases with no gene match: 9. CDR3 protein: CASSLVIQGKGEQYF. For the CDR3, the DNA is TGTGCCAGCAGCTTAGTGATACAGGGGAAAGGCGAGCAGTACTTC.

The CDR3 nucleotides are TGTGCCAGCAGCTTAATGGGCGAGCAGTACTTC. Translating gives CASSLMGEQYF. The chain is built from TRBV11-2 and TRBJ2-7, with D uncertain. The length of the CDR3 is 11 residues. CDR1 is SGHAT, CDR2 FQNNGV, per germline. V lost 2 bases, J lost 6 bases, and 5 bases lay in between.

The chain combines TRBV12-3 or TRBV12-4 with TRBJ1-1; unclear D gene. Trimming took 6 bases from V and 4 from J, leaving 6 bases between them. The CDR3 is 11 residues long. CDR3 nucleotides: TGTGCCAGCAGCAGGTTCACTGAAGCTTTCTTT. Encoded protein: CASSRFTEAFF.

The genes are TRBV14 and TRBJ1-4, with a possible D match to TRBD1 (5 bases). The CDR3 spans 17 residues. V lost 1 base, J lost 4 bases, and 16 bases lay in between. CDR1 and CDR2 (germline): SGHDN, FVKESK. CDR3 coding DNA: TGTGCCAGCAGCCAAGGTCTAGCTTGGGGGGTTAATGAAAAACTGTTTTTT. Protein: CASSQGLAWGVNEKLFF.

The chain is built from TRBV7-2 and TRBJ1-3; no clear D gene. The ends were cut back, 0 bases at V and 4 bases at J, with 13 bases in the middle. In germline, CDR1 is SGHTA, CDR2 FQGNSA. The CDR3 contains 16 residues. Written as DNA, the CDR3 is TGTGCCAGCAGCTTAGCGTCGACCGCGGCCGGAAACACCATATATTTT. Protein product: CASSLASTAAGNTIYF.

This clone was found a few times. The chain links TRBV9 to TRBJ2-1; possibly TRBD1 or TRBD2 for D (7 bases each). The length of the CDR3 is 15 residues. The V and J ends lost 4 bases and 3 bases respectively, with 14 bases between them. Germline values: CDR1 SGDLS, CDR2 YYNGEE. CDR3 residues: CASSPGGDIYNEQFF. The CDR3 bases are TGTGCCAGCAGCCCAGGGGGGGATATCTACAATGAGCAGTTCTTC.

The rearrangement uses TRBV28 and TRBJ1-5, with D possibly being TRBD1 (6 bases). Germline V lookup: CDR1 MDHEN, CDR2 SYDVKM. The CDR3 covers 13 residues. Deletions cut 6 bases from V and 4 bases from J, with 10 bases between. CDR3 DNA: TGTGCCAGCAGCTGGGACAAGAATCAGCCCCAGCATTTT. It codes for CASSWDKNQPQHF.

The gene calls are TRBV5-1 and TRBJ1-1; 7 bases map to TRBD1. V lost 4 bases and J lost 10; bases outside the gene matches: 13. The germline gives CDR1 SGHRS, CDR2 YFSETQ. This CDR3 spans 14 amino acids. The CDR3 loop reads CASSPIDRARGAFF. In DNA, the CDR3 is TGCGCCAGCAGCCCGATAGACAGGGCCAGGGGAGCTTTCTTT.

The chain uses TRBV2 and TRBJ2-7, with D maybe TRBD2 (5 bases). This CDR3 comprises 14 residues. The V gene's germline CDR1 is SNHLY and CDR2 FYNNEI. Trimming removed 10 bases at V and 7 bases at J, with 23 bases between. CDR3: CATSSPGSTGEQYF. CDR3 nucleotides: TGTGCCACCTCTAGCCCCGGATCCACGGGGGAGCAGTACTTC.

The CDR3 sequence is CASSWRADGYTF. The CDR3 DNA reads TGTGCCAGCAGTTGGCGGGCGGATGGCTACACCTTC. The rearrangement uses TRBV12-3 or TRBV12-4 and TRBJ1-2; D ambiguous. CDR3 length equals 12 residues. V was trimmed by 4 bases and J by 6 bases, leaving 9 bases between them.

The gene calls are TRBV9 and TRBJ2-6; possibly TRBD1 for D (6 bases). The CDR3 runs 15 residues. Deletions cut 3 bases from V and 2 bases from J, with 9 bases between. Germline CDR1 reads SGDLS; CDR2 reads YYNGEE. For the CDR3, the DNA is TGTGCCAGCAGCGACTGGACAGCTGGGGCCAACGTCCTGACTTTC. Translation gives CASSDWTAGANVLTF.

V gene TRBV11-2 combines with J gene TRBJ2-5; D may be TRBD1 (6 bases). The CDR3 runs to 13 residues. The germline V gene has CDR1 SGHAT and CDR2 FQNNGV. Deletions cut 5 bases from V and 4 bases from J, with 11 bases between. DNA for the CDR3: TGTGCCAGCAGCCCAGGACAGCTAGAGACCCAGTACTTC. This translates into CASSPGQLETQYF.

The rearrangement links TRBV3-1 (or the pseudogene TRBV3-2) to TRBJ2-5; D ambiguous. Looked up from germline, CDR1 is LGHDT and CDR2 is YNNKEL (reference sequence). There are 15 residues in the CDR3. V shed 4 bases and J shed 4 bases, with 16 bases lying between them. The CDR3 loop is CASSPDSPPRETQYF. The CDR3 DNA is TGTGCCAGCAGCCCTGACTCTCCTCCAAGAGAGACCCAGTACTTC.

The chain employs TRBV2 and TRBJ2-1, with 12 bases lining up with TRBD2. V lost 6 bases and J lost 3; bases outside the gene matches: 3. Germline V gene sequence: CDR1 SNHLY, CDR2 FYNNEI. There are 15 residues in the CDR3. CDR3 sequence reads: CASRAGLAGYNEQFF. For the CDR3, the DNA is TGTGCCAGCAGAGCGGGACTAGCGGGCTACAATGAGCAGTTCTTC.

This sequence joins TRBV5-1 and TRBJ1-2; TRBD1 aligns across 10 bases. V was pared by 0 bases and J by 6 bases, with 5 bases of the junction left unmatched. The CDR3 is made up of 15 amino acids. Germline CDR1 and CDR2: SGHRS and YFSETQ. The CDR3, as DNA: TGCGCCAGCAGCTTGGGCGGACAGGGGGTAGATGGCTACACCTTC. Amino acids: CASSLGGQGVDGYTF.

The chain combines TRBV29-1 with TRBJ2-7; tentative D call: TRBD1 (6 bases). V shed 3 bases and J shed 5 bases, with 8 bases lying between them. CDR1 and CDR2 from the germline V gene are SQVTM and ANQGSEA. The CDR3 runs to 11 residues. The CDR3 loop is CSVDRGNEQYF. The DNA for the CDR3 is TGCAGCGTTGACAGGGGTAACGAGCAGTACTTC.